This T cell receptor beta chain came from a study of cytomegalovirus exposure and HLA in healthy donors. Whole-study findings and limits: Previous analysis showed most TCR beta V segments were productive about 87% or about 30% of the time. Clonal expansion, a later analysis showed, was greater in HLA-associated TCR beta chains than in equally common others. The authors excluded some V segments, including TRBV6-2 and TRBV6-3, as indistinguishable.

As concerns this clone: Its antigen is not known.

It was with 60 Vbeta and 13 Jbeta primers that the PCR ran. Per the study methods: Unique TCR beta chains totaled roughly 80 million in a later count, with approximately 10 million of them shared. Measured with immunoSEQ multiplex PCR; TCRdb has only the in-frame clones, and not every one. Clone size and the V and J calls come from that table; the DNA yielded D and trimming. The sample carries around 270,000 clones, under 90% recorded once. V trimming: 5 bases; J trimming: 2 bases; junction bases outside the gene matches: 9. The germline gives CDR1 PRHDT, CDR2 FYEKMQ (reference sequence). The CDR3 has 17 residues.

The chain recombines TRBV13 with TRBJ1-3; 10 bases align to TRBD1. Specimen: PBMCs. This TCR was recovered from a girl under 10 years old in good health and CMV-seronegative. The CDR3 is CASSSAGQGPAGNTIYF. The CDR3 coding sequence is TGTGCCAGCAGCAGTGCGGGACAGGGGCCAGCTGGAAACACCATATATTTT.